The rows below give T cell receptor beta chains drawn from one sample of a study of technical replicates of blood from several donors. This table comes from immunoSEQ multiplex PCR, and its TCRdb copy is limited to in-frame clones, with some not included. The data hold approximately 97,000 clones, with roughly 96% observed a single time. The specimen was T cells isolated from PBMCs. These receptors all stem from a human donor in good health. The CDR3 runs from the conserved cysteine through the conserved F or W. D genes are given only for firm matches. Clone size, where shown, is once, few, many, or a class for clones that have expanded.

clone_size: -; v_call: TRBV28; d_call: -; j_call: TRBJ2-1; cdr3_aa: CASRSRGYNEQFF; cdr3_nt: TGTGCCAGCAGGTCCAGGGGCTACAATGAGCAGTTCTTC
clone_size: -; v_call: TRBV6-1; d_call: TRBD2; j_call: TRBJ2-1; cdr3_aa: CASSLGLVVLNEQFF; cdr3_nt: TGTGCCAGCAGCTTGGGACTAGTGGTTTTGAATGAGCAGTTCTTC
clone_size: -; v_call: TRBV10-2; d_call: TRBD1; j_call: TRBJ2-7; cdr3_aa: CASRTRDSPYEQYF; cdr3_nt: TGCGCCAGCAGAACAAGGGACAGCCCCTACGAGCAGTACTTC
clone_size: -; v_call: TRBV5-8; d_call: TRBD1; j_call: TRBJ1-2; cdr3_aa: CASRHRDSFLGYTF; cdr3_nt: TGTGCCAGCCGCCACCGGGACAGCTTTTTAGGCTACACCTTC
clone_size: -; v_call: TRBV11-2; d_call: -; j_call: TRBJ2-7; cdr3_aa: CASSPRTVSYEQYF; cdr3_nt: TGTGCCAGCAGCCCGAGGACAGTTTCCTACGAGCAGTACTTC
clone_size: -; v_call: TRBV7-9; d_call: -; j_call: TRBJ2-1; cdr3_aa: CASSFSTINEQFF; cdr3_nt: TGTGCCAGCAGCTTTAGTACTATCAATGAGCAGTTCTTC
clone_size: once; v_call: TRBV19; d_call: TRBD2; j_call: TRBJ2-1; cdr3_aa: CASRPSAGLAGVINNEQFF; cdr3_nt: TGTGCCAGTAGACCCTCCGCGGGACTAGCGGGAGTGATAAACAATGAGCAGTTCTTC
clone_size: -; v_call: TRBV5-1; d_call: -; j_call: TRBJ1-2; cdr3_aa: CASTKKDSGYGYTF; cdr3_nt: TGCGCCAGCACTAAGAAGGACAGCGGCTATGGCTACACCTTC
clone_size: -; v_call: TRBV6-6; d_call: TRBD1; j_call: TRBJ2-7; cdr3_aa: CASGQGADGSYEQYF; cdr3_nt: TGTGCCAGCGGACAGGGGGCTGATGGTTCCTACGAGCAGTACTTC
clone_size: -; v_call: TRBV2; d_call: -; j_call: TRBJ1-1; cdr3_aa: CASSADTFNTEAFF; cdr3_nt: TGTGCCAGCAGTGCGGACACCTTCAACACTGAAGCTTTCTTT
clone_size: -; v_call: TRBV5-1; d_call: TRBD1; j_call: TRBJ1-1; cdr3_aa: CASSPGQGTTEAFF; cdr3_nt: TGCGCCAGCTCCCCGGGACAGGGTACCACTGAAGCTTTCTTT
clone_size: -; v_call: TRBV28; d_call: -; j_call: TRBJ1-5; cdr3_aa: CASSLRQANQPQHF; cdr3_nt: TGTGCCAGCAGTTTGAGACAGGCAAATCAGCCCCAGCATTTT
clone_size: -; v_call: TRBV4-1; d_call: TRBD2; j_call: TRBJ2-2; cdr3_aa: CASSLGLAGFAAGELFF; cdr3_nt: TGCGCCAGCAGCCTAGGTCTAGCGGGTTTTGCGGCCGGGGAGCTGTTTTTT
clone_size: -; v_call: TRBV30; d_call: -; j_call: TRBJ2-2; cdr3_aa: CAWSVGAGELFF; cdr3_nt: TGTGCCTGGAGTGTAGGGGCCGGGGAGCTGTTTTTT
clone_size: -; v_call: TRBV6-6; d_call: -; j_call: TRBJ1-4; cdr3_aa: CASFRQPNEKLFF; cdr3_nt: TGTGCCAGCTTTCGACAGCCCAATGAAAAACTGTTTTTT
clone_size: -; v_call: TRBV28; d_call: TRBD1; j_call: TRBJ1-2; cdr3_aa: CASSLVRQGEGYTF; cdr3_nt: TGTGCCAGCAGTTTAGTCCGACAGGGGGAGGGCTACACCTTC
clone_size: -; v_call: TRBV5-4; d_call: TRBD1; j_call: TRBJ2-1; cdr3_aa: CASSPQPGQGVNEQFF; cdr3_nt: TGTGCCAGCAGCCCACAACCGGGACAGGGGGTCAATGAGCAGTTCTTC
clone_size: -; v_call: TRBV27; d_call: TRBD2; j_call: TRBJ2-5; cdr3_aa: CASTKLAGSGETQYF; cdr3_nt: TGTGCCAGCACCAAACTAGCGGGCTCTGGAGAGACCCAGTACTTC
clone_size: -; v_call: TRBV30; d_call: -; j_call: TRBJ1-4; cdr3_aa: CAWSARRTNEKLFF; cdr3_nt: TGTGCCTGGAGTGCGAGAAGAACTAATGAAAAACTGTTTTTT
clone_size: -; v_call: TRBV19; d_call: TRBD2; j_call: TRBJ2-1; cdr3_aa: CASSIAGTSGTNLGNEQFF; cdr3_nt: TGTGCCAGTAGTATAGCGGGGACTAGCGGGACTAATTTGGGGAATGAGCAGTTCTTC
clone_size: -; v_call: TRBV19; d_call: -; j_call: TRBJ2-1; cdr3_aa: CASTPGTYNEQFF; cdr3_nt: TGTGCCAGTACTCCCGGGACTTACAATGAGCAGTTCTTC
clone_size: -; v_call: TRBV30; d_call: -; j_call: TRBJ1-2; cdr3_aa: CAWSVSERGSYTF; cdr3_nt: TGTGCCTGGAGTGTGTCAGAGCGGGGTAGCTACACCTTC
clone_size: -; v_call: TRBV30; d_call: -; j_call: TRBJ2-7; cdr3_aa: CAWSVLPEGYEQYF; cdr3_nt: TGTGCCTGGAGTGTTCTCCCTGAGGGCTACGAGCAGTACTTC
clone_size: -; v_call: TRBV6-6; d_call: -; j_call: TRBJ2-5; cdr3_aa: CASSSQVEETQYF; cdr3_nt: TGTGCCAGCAGTTCCCAGGTGGAAGAGACCCAGTACTTC
clone_size: -; v_call: TRBV29-1; d_call: TRBD1; j_call: TRBJ1-4; cdr3_aa: CSVVARGSATNEKLFF; cdr3_nt: TGCAGCGTTGTAGCCAGGGGGTCTGCAACTAATGAAAAACTGTTTTTT
clone_size: -; v_call: TRBV11-3; d_call: -; j_call: TRBJ2-3; cdr3_aa: CASSPPVTDTQYF; cdr3_nt: TGTGCCAGCAGCCCCCCCGTCACAGATACGCAGTATTTT
clone_size: -; v_call: TRBV6-5; d_call: TRBD2; j_call: TRBJ2-2; cdr3_aa: CASRLTSGHTGELFF; cdr3_nt: TGTGCCAGCAGGCTGACTAGCGGACACACCGGGGAGCTGTTTTTT
clone_size: -; v_call: TRBV9; d_call: TRBD2; j_call: TRBJ2-1; cdr3_aa: CASSAWDYDNEQFF; cdr3_nt: TGTGCCAGCAGCGCCTGGGACTACGACAATGAGCAGTTCTTC
clone_size: -; v_call: TRBV11-2; d_call: -; j_call: TRBJ2-1; cdr3_aa: CASSLEIFASSYNEQFF; cdr3_nt: TGTGCCAGCAGCTTAGAAATTTTTGCCAGCTCCTACAATGAGCAGTTCTTC
clone_size: -; v_call: TRBV6-5; d_call: TRBD1; j_call: TRBJ2-1; cdr3_aa: CASSLAGTGSNEQFF; cdr3_nt: TGTGCCAGCAGTTTAGCCGGGACAGGGAGCAATGAGCAGTTCTTC
clone_size: -; v_call: TRBV9; d_call: -; j_call: TRBJ2-5; cdr3_aa: CASSVGTVNYQETQYF; cdr3_nt: TGTGCCAGCAGCGTAGGGACAGTTAATTACCAAGAGACCCAGTACTTC
clone_size: -; v_call: TRBV30; d_call: -; j_call: TRBJ1-2; cdr3_aa: CAWGGRPYGYTF; cdr3_nt: TGTGCCTGGGGAGGGAGGCCCTATGGCTACACCTTC
clone_size: -; v_call: TRBV19; d_call: TRBD1; j_call: TRBJ1-5; cdr3_aa: CASTTGDQPQHF; cdr3_nt: TGTGCCAGTACTACAGGGGATCAGCCCCAGCATTTT
clone_size: -; v_call: TRBV5-1; d_call: TRBD2; j_call: TRBJ2-2; cdr3_aa: CASSLGLAANTGELFF; cdr3_nt: TGCGCCAGCAGCTTGGGCCTAGCGGCAAACACCGGGGAGCTGTTTTTT
clone_size: -; v_call: TRBV7-9; d_call: -; j_call: TRBJ1-2; cdr3_aa: CASNYNNYGYTF; cdr3_nt: TGTGCCAGCAACTATAATAACTATGGCTACACCTTC
clone_size: -; v_call: TRBV28; d_call: TRBD1; j_call: TRBJ2-2; cdr3_aa: CASRGQTSNTGELFF; cdr3_nt: TGTGCCAGCAGGGGACAGACCTCGAACACCGGGGAGCTGTTTTTT
clone_size: -; v_call: TRBV7-9; d_call: -; j_call: TRBJ1-1; cdr3_aa: CASSPRNAATGTEAFF; cdr3_nt: TGTGCCAGCAGCCCGCGAAATGCGGCAACCGGGACTGAAGCTTTCTTT
clone_size: -; v_call: TRBV6-1; d_call: TRBD2; j_call: TRBJ2-7; cdr3_aa: CASLAGFSYEQYF; cdr3_nt: TGTGCCAGCTTAGCGGGCTTTTCCTACGAGCAGTACTTC
clone_size: -; v_call: TRBV6-1; d_call: -; j_call: TRBJ2-7; cdr3_aa: CATNLLRGQYEQYF; cdr3_nt: TGTGCCACCAATTTACTGCGGGGACAGTACGAGCAGTACTTC
clone_size: -; v_call: TRBV29-1; d_call: -; j_call: TRBJ2-2; cdr3_aa: CSVEQGTGELFF; cdr3_nt: TGCAGCGTAGAACAGGGAACCGGGGAGCTGTTTTTT
clone_size: -; v_call: TRBV5-8; d_call: -; j_call: TRBJ2-2; cdr3_aa: CASSSRTANTGELFF; cdr3_nt: TGTGCCAGCAGTAGTAGGACAGCGAACACCGGGGAGCTGTTTTTT
clone_size: -; v_call: TRBV5-6; d_call: TRBD2; j_call: TRBJ2-7; cdr3_aa: CASSTNSPREIYYEQYF; cdr3_nt: TGTGCCAGCAGCACAAATAGCCCGCGGGAGATCTACTACGAGCAGTACTTC
clone_size: -; v_call: TRBV10-2; d_call: TRBD2; j_call: TRBJ2-4; cdr3_aa: CASNPPGGDIQYF; cdr3_nt: TGCGCCAGCAATCCCCCGGGGGGAGACATTCAGTACTTC
clone_size: -; v_call: TRBV4-3; d_call: -; j_call: TRBJ2-7; cdr3_aa: CASSHGLGLGSYEQYF; cdr3_nt: TGCGCCAGCAGCCACGGACTGGGTCTGGGCTCCTACGAGCAGTACTTC
clone_size: -; v_call: TRBV27; d_call: -; j_call: TRBJ2-7; cdr3_aa: CASSPGGTYEQYF; cdr3_nt: TGTGCCAGCAGCCCCGGAGGGACCTACGAGCAGTACTTC
clone_size: -; v_call: TRBV27; d_call: TRBD2; j_call: TRBJ2-1; cdr3_aa: CASSATSGRVNEQFF; cdr3_nt: TGTGCCAGCAGTGCGACTAGCGGGAGGGTAAATGAGCAGTTCTTC
clone_size: -; v_call: TRBV6-6; d_call: TRBD1; j_call: TRBJ1-2; cdr3_aa: CASSPGQEDGYTF; cdr3_nt: TGTGCCAGCAGTCCAGGACAGGAAGATGGCTACACCTTC
clone_size: -; v_call: TRBV7-2; d_call: TRBD2; j_call: TRBJ2-5; cdr3_aa: CASSFVRGREETQYF; cdr3_nt: TGTGCCAGCAGCTTCGTGCGCGGGAGGGAAGAGACCCAGTACTTC
clone_size: -; v_call: TRBV4-3; d_call: -; j_call: TRBJ2-7; cdr3_aa: CASSQVEGGEQYF; cdr3_nt: TGCGCCAGCAGCCAAGTTGAGGGCGGCGAGCAGTACTTC
clone_size: -; v_call: TRBV19; d_call: TRBD1; j_call: TRBJ2-2; cdr3_aa: CASSLGGASWTGELFF; cdr3_nt: TGTGCCAGTAGCCTAGGGGGCGCGTCTTGGACCGGGGAGCTGTTTTTT
clone_size: -; v_call: TRBV30; d_call: -; j_call: TRBJ1-3; cdr3_aa: CAWSVGGAGNTIYF; cdr3_nt: TGTGCCTGGAGTGTGGGGGGGGCTGGAAACACCATATATTTT
clone_size: -; v_call: TRBV4-1; d_call: -; j_call: TRBJ2-3; cdr3_aa: CASSQGGAADTQYF; cdr3_nt: TGCGCCAGCAGCCAAGGCGGGGCTGCAGATACGCAGTATTTT
clone_size: -; v_call: TRBV7-3; d_call: -; j_call: TRBJ2-2; cdr3_aa: CASSLKLGELFF; cdr3_nt: TGTGCCAGCAGCTTAAAGCTCGGGGAGCTGTTTTTT
clone_size: -; v_call: TRBV10-1; d_call: -; j_call: TRBJ2-5; cdr3_aa: CASRLEETQYF; cdr3_nt: TGCGCCAGCAGACTAGAAGAGACCCAGTACTTC